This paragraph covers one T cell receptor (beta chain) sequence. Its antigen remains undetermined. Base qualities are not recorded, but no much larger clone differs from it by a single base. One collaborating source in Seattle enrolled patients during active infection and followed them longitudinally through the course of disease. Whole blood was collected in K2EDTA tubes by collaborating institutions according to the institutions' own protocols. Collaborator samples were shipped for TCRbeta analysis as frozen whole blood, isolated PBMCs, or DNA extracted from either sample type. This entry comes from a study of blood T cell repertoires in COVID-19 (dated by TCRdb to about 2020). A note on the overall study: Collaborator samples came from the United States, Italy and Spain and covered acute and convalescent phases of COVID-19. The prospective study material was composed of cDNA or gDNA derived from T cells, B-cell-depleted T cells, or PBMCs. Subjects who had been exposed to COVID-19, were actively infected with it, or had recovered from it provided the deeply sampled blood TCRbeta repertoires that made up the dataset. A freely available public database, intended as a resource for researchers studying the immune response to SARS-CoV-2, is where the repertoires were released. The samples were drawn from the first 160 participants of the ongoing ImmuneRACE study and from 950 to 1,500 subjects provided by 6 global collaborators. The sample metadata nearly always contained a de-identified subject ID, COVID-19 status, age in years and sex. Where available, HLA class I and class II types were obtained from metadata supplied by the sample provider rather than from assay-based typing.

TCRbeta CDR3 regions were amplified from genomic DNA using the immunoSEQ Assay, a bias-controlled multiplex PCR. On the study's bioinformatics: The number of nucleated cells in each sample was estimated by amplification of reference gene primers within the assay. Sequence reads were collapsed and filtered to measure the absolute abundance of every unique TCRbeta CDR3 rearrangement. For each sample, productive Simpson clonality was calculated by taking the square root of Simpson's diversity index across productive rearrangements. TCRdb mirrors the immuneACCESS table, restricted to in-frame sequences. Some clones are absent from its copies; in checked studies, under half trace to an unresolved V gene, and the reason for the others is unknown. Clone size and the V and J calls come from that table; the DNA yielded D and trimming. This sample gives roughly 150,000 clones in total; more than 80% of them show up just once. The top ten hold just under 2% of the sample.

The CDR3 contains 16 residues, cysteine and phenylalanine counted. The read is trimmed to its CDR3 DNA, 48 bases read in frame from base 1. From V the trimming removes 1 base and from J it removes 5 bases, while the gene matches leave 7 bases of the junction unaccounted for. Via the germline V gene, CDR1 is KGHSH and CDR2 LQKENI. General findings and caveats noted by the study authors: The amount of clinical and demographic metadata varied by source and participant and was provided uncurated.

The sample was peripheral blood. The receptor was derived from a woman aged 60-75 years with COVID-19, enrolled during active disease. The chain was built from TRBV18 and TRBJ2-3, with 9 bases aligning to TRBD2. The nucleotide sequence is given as TGTGCCAGCTCACCACTCAGGCGGGGGGGCCAAGATACGCAGTATTTT. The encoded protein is CASSPLRRGGQDTQYF.